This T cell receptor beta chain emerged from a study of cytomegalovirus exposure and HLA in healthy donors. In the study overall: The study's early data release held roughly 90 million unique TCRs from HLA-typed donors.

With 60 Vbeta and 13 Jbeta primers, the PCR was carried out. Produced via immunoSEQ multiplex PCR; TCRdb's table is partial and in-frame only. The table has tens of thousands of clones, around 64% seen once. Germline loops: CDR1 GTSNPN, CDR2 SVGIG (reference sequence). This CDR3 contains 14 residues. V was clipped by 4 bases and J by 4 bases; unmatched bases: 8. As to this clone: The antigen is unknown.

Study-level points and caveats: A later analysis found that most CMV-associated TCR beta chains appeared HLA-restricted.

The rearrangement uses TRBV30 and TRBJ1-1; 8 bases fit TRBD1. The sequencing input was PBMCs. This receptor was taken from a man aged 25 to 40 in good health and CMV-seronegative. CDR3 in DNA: TGTGCCTGGAATAGTCAGGGGGCGGGCACTGAAGCTTTCTTT. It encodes CAWNSQGAGTEAFF.